This is a list of T cell receptor beta chains from one sample in a study of CD8 T cells in ankylosing spondylitis. One entry per CDR3 protein, called by TCRdb with MiXCR from the 5' RACE reads. The sample has fewer than 250,000 distinct CDR3 sequences, roughly 18% seen once. The sample consisted of blood, either unsorted or a sorted T cell fraction (not recorded which). These TCRs come from a male donor with ankylosing spondylitis. Both conserved end residues are part of each CDR3. Fields, in order: CDR3 length, J gene, D gene, clone size, V gene, CDR3 protein, CDR3 DNA. D genes are given only for firm matches. Some rows have no size entry. The others give once, few or many, or a class for an expanded clone.

15 TRBJ2-1 TRBD2 many TRBV12-3/TRBV12-4 CASSPVAGPHNEQFF TGTGCCAGCAGTCCTGTAGCGGGACCCCACAATGAGCAGTTCTTC
15 TRBJ2-7 - - TRBV7-9 CASSLETDSTYEQYF TGTGCCAGCAGCTTAGAAACGGATTCAACCTACGAGCAGTACTTC
15 TRBJ2-1 TRBD2 - TRBV10-3 CAISESGLAGGKQFF TGTGCCATCAGTGAGTCCGGACTAGCGGGGGGGAAGCAGTTCTTC
17 TRBJ2-5 TRBD1 - TRBV4-3 CASSQGHRQGEEETQYF TGCGCCAGCAGCCAAGGCCATCGACAGGGGGAGGAGGAGACCCAGTACTTC
13 TRBJ1-5 - - TRBV5-1 CASSLTGDQPQHF TGCGCCAGCAGCTTGACAGGCGATCAGCCCCAGCATTTT
12 TRBJ1-1 - few TRBV6-5 CAASGGSTEAFF TGTGCCGCTTCCGGGGGGAGCACTGAAGCTTTCTTT
12 TRBJ1-1 - few TRBV2 CASNPGMGEAFF TGTGCCAGCAACCCGGGGATGGGTGAAGCTTTCTTT
13 TRBJ2-1 TRBD2 few TRBV29-1 CSVQGGAYNEQFF TGCAGCGTCCAGGGAGGGGCCTACAATGAGCAGTTCTTC
16 TRBJ2-7 - few TRBV5-1 CASSLDTFAASYEQYF TGCGCCAGCAGCTTGGATACTTTTGCGGCCTCCTACGAGCAGTACTTC
15 TRBJ1-5 - many TRBV5-1 CASSFTGTKNQPQHF TGCGCCAGCAGCTTTACCGGGACCAAAAATCAGCCCCAGCATTTT
16 TRBJ1-4 TRBD1 - TRBV4-3 CASSQGQGQGSEKLFF TGCGCCAGCAGCCAAGGGCAGGGACAGGGGAGTGAAAAACTGTTTTTT
14 TRBJ1-6 TRBD1 few TRBV27 CASRPGQGASPLHF TGTGCCAGCAGGCCGGGACAGGGTGCTTCACCCCTCCACTTT
12 TRBJ1-1 - few TRBV7-9 CASSHSTGEAFF TGTGCCAGCAGCCATTCGACGGGGGAAGCTTTCTTT
13 TRBJ1-1 - few TRBV27 CASSFGGRAEAFF TGTGCCAGCAGTTTTGGCGGTAGGGCTGAAGCTTTCTTT
13 TRBJ1-2 - - TRBV3-1 CASSPGTDLGYTF TGTGCCAGCAGCCCCGGGACGGACTTGGGCTACACCTTC
13 TRBJ2-7 - few TRBV4-1 CASSQTVTYEQYF TGCGCCAGCAGCCAGACGGTCACCTACGAGCAGTACTTC